This T cell receptor beta chain stems from a study of cytomegalovirus exposure and HLA in healthy donors. Germline assignment: CDR1 SGDLS and CDR2 YYNGEE. The CDR3 is made up of 14 amino acids. The V end lost 4 bases, the J end lost 3 bases, and 11 bases lay between the germline ends. Primers: 60 Vbeta forward and 13 Jbeta reverse. The protocol was immunoSEQ multiplex PCR, while the TCRdb copy is restricted to in-frame clones and leaves out a portion. The sample contains some 140,000 clones, roughly 73% of which appear only once. What was sequenced was PBMCs. This chain connects TRBV9 to TRBJ1-5; no clear D. The TCR sequence derives from a male donor in good health and CMV-seronegative. The CDR3 sequence: CASSSGGFNQPQHF. The DNA for the CDR3 is TGTGCCAGCAGCTCTGGCGGGTTCAATCAGCCCCAGCATTTT.